The rows below give T cell receptor gamma chains drawn from one sample of a study of gamma-delta chains in newborns, infants, children. TCRdb re-called the reads through CATT. The repertoire holds roughly 1,600 gamma-chain clones, with roughly an eighth as singletons. The sample was blood. The receptors stem from a child who was a newborn, infant or young child, either healthy, febrile or measles-vaccinated (not recorded which). CDR3s include the opening cysteine and the closing phenylalanine or tryptophan. A clone size is listed for some rows: how often the clone was seen (once, few, many), or a class if it is expanded.

clone size,J gene,V gene,CDR3 protein
medium-sized,TRGJP,TRGV9,CALWEAMGNNLGKKIKVF
medium-sized,TRGJP,TRGV9,CALWEVQGELGKKIKVF
hyperexpanded,TRGJP,TRGV9,CALWEVELGKKIKVF
few,TRGJ1/TRGJ2,TRGV9,CALWANYYKKLF
few,TRGJP,TRGV9,CALWEVLEELGKKIKVF
medium-sized,TRGJP,TRGV9,CALWEVRRELGKKIKVF
NA,TRGJP,TRGV9,CALWGVELGKKIKVF
few,TRGJP,TRGV9,CALWGGEELGKKIKVF
few,TRGJP,TRGV9,CALWEAPQELGKKIKVF
few,TRGJP1,TRGV8,CATWDSWFKIF
NA,TRGJ1/TRGJ2,TRGV9,CALWEFYYKKLF
few,TRGJ1/TRGJ2,TRGV5,CATWDRPYYKKLF
NA,TRGJP,TRGV9,CALWEGWQELGKKIKVF
NA,TRGJP,TRGV9,CALWGVSQELGKKIKVF
medium-sized,TRGJP,TRGV9,CALWVQELGKKIKVF
NA,TRGJP,TRGV9,CALWESIQELGKKIKVF
NA,TRGJP,TRGV9,CALWEVMKLGKKIKVF
NA,TRGJP,TRGV9,CASREVHQELGKKIKVF
medium-sized,TRGJP,TRGV9,CALWEVTALGKKIKVF
NA,TRGJ1/TRGJ2,TRGV4,CATWVLYYKKLF
NA,TRGJP,TRGV9,CALWGLGRELGKKIKVF
medium-sized,TRGJP,TRGV9,CALWEDRLELGKKIKVF
few,TRGJP2,TRGV2,CAIWDATSSDWIKTF
NA,TRGJP1,TRGV9,CALWEVQAVNTTGWFKIF
medium-sized,TRGJP,TRGV9,CALWEKLGKKIKVF
large,TRGJP,TRGV9,CALWEVKELGKKIKVF
medium-sized,TRGJP,TRGV9,CALWDHLQELGKKIKVF
NA,TRGJP,TRGV9,CALWGVSAPKQELGKKIKVF
NA,TRGJ1/TRGJ2,TRGV9,CALWEVQGYYKKLF
few,TRGJP,TRGV9,CALWVKELGKKIKVF
NA,TRGJP,TRGV9,CALWEVQGRMGKKIKVF
NA,TRGJP,TRGV9,CALWETLQELGKKIKVF
few,TRGJP,TRGV9,CALWEPVALGKKIKVF
large,TRGJP,TRGV9,CALWEVELGKKIKVF
medium-sized,TRGJP,TRGV9,CALWEAELGKKIKVF
NA,TRGJP2,TRGV8,CATWDKSQYSSAWIKTF
few,TRGJP,TRGV9,CTLWEIESGKKIKVF
NA,TRGJP,TRGV9,CALWEVVQELGKKIKVF
NA,TRGJP,TRGV9,CALWEEELDKKIKVF
medium-sized,TRGJP,TRGV9,CALWESQELGKKIKVF
medium-sized,TRGJP,TRGV9,CALWEVHRELGKKIKVF
medium-sized,TRGJP,TRGV9,CALWEIKELGKKIKVF
NA,TRGJP,TRGV9,CALWEVWSELGKKIKVF
NA,TRGJP,TRGV9,CALWDAKELGKKIKVF
few,TRGJP,TRGV9,CALWEVKSELGKKIKVF
medium-sized,TRGJP,TRGV9,CALWEVQGKKIKVF
medium-sized,TRGJP,TRGV9,CALWETMGKKIKVF